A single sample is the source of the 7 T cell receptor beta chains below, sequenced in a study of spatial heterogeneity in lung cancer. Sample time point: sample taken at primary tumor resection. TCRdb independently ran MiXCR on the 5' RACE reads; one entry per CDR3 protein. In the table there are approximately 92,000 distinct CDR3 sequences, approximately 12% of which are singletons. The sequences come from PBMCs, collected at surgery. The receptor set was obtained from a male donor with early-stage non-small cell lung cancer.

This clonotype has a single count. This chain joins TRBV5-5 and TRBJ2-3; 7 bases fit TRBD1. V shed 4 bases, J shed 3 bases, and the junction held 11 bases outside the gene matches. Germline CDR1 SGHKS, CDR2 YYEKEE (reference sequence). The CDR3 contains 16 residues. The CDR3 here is CASSPGQGVGTDTQYF. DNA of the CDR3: TGTGCCAGCAGCCCAGGCCAGGGGGTCGGTACAGATACGCAGTATTTT. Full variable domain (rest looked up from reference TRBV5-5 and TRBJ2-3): DAGVTQSPTHLIKTRGQQVTLRCSPISGHKSVSWYQQVLGQGPQFIFQYYEKEERGRGNFPDRFSARQFPNYSSELNVNALLLGDSALYLCASSPGQGVGTDTQYFGPGTRLTVL.

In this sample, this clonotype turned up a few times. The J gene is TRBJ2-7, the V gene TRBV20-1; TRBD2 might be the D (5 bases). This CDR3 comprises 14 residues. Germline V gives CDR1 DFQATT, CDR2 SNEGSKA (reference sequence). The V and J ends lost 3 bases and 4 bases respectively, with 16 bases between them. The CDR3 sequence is CSASSLDFAYEQYF. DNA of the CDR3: TGCAGTGCTAGTAGTCTGGACTTCGCATACGAGCAGTACTTC.

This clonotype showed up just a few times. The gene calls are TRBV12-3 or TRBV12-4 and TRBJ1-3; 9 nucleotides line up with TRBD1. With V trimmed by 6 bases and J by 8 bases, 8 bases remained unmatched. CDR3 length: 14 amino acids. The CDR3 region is CASRETGGVDTIYF. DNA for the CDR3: TGTGCCAGCAGGGAGACAGGGGGAGTAGACACCATATATTTT.

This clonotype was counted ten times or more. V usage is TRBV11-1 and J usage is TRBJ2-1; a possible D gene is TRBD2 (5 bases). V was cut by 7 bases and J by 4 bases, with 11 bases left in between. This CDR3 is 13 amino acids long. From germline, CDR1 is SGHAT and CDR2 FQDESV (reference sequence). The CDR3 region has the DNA TGTGCCAGCACCGCGGACTTTTACAATGAGCAGTTCTTC. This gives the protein CASTADFYNEQFF.

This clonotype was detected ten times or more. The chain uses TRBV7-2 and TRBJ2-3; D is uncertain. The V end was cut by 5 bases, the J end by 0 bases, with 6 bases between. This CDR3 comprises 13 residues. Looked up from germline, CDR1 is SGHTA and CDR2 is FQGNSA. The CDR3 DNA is TGTGCCAGCAGCCTTCCAAGCACAGATACGCAGTATTTT. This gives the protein CASSLPSTDTQYF.

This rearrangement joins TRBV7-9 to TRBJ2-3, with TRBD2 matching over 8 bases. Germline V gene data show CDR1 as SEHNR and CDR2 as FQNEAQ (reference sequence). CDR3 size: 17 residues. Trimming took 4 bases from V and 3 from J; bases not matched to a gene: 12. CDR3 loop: CASSSQSGTRGTDTQYF. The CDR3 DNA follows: TGTGCCAGCAGCTCCCAATCCGGGACTAGGGGTACAGATACGCAGTATTTT.

The CDR3 region has the DNA TGCAGTGCCCCACCACTAGCGGGAGGCGATGAGCAGTTCTTC. Protein: CSAPPLAGGDEQFF. The V call is TRBV20-1, the J call TRBJ2-1; TRBD2 matches 12 bases. The CDR3 length is 14 residues. The trim removed 6 bases at V and 8 bases at J, leaving 8 bases unmatched. Germline V gives CDR1 DFQATT, CDR2 SNEGSKA (reference sequence).